This T cell receptor (beta chain) was recorded in a study of cytomegalovirus exposure and HLA in healthy donors. Study observations and caveats: In a later analysis, DRB1 alleles had the most associated TCRs; HLA-C alleles the fewest.

Points on this clone: No antigen is known for it.

CDR3 size: 12 residues. From germline, CDR1 is LGHNA and CDR2 YNFKEQ. Trimming removed 7 bases at V and 7 bases at J, with 11 bases between. The PCR was carried out with 60 Vbeta primers and 13 Jbeta primers. Method: immunoSEQ multiplex PCR; TCRdb's copy keeps in-frame clones and lacks some. The sample shows about 170,000 clones, 70% to 80% of them seen only once. The sample was PBMCs. The source is a woman aged 45-65 years in good health and CMV-seronegative. The chain employs TRBV4-2 and TRBJ2-4, with D possibly being TRBD1 (6 bases). CDR3 protein: CASTNRDNIQYF. CDR3 bases: TGTGCCAGCACGAACAGGGATAACATTCAGTACTTC.